This T cell receptor beta chain derives from a study of technical replicates of blood from several donors (dated by TCRdb to the late 2010s). The protocol used for the library was the immunoSEQ multiplex PCR assay. As stored in TCRdb, this immuneACCESS dataset retains in-frame rearrangements with V and J assigned. A fraction of the clones does not appear; measured against another copy, unresolved V genes explain less than half of the discrepancy, and the remainder lacks a known reason. Counted in this sample were some 80,000 clones; around 96% of them appeared once. The ten largest clones add up to around 0.28% of the sample. For this clone: What this receptor recognizes is not known. No quality values exist for individual bases; no much larger clone is one base distant.

V and J are truncated by 3 bases and 6 bases respectively, leaving an intervening sequence of 8 bases. CDR1 and CDR2 (SEHNR, FQNEAQ) derive from the germline V gene (reference sequence). The CDR3 runs 13 residues from the cysteine to the phenylalanine. Only the CDR3 DNA stays, 39 bases, in frame from base 1. The sequencing sample was made of T cells isolated from PBMCs. The rearranged segments are TRBV7-9 and TRBJ1-4, with no D gene named confidently. The TCR comes from a human donor in good health. The CDR3 in this case is CASSFRYDEKLFF. The DNA sequence reads TGTGCCAGCAGCTTTAGATATGATGAAAAACTGTTTTTT.